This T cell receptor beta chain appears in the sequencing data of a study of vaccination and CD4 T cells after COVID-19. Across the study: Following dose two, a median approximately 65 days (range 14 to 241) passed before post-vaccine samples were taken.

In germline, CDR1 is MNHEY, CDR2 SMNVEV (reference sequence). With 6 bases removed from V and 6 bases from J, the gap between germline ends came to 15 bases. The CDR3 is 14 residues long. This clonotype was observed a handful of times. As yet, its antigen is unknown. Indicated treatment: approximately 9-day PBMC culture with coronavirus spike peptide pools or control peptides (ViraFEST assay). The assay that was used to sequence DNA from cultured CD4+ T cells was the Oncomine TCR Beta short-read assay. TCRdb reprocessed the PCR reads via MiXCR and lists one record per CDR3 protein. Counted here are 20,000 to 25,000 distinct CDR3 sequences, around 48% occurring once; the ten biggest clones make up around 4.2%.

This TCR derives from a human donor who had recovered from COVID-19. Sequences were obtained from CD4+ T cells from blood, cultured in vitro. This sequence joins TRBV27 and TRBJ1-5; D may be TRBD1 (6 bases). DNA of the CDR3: TGTGCCAGCAGGGACAGTGGGCAGGTTCAGCCCCAGCATTTT. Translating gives CASRDSGQVQPQHF.